The next 17 T cell receptor beta chains were all read from a single sample in a study of T cells in women clearing cervical HPV infection. Clones were sequenced by immunoSEQ multiplex PCR, and TCRdb holds only the in-frame ones, with some missing. This repertoire includes fewer than 40,000 clones. Sequenced material: blood buffy coat. These receptors originate from a woman between 18 and 75 years old with a cervical HPV16 infection that either progressed to CIN3+ or cleared (not recorded which).

Concerning this clone itself: The read finishes 3 residues shy of the CDR3 end, and the germline J gene is used to complete it. The chain has TRBV20-1 and TRBJ2-3; a weak D match, TRBD1 (6 bases). Trimming shortened V by 5 bases and J by 4 bases, and 13 bases separated the two germline ends. CDR1 is DFQATT, CDR2 SNEGSKA, per germline (reference sequence). The CDR3 contains 13 residues. The CDR3 sequence is CSAPTGIADTQYF. The CDR3 DNA, read in part, is TGCAGTGCTCCGACAGGTATCGCAGATACG.

Comment on this clone: The read ends 3 residues shy of where the CDR3 ends; the end is completed using the germline J gene. This chain uses TRBV4-1 with TRBJ2-7; 7 bases are a match to TRBD2. V dropped 6 bases and J dropped 6; count of bases not matched to a gene: 8. CDR3 length: 13 residues. Germline CDR1 reads MGHRA; CDR2 reads YSYEKL. The CDR3 DNA, read in part, is TGCGCCAGCAGTCACCGAGGCGGGAGCGAG. Translation gives CASSHRGGSE. The CDR3 in full is CASSHRGGSEQYF.

As regards this clone: The CDR3 end falls 3 residues outside the read, so it is completed with the germline J gene. This sequence joins TRBV5-4 and TRBJ1-2, with 7 bases matching TRBD1. The CDR3 totals 14 residues. From germline, CDR1 is SGHNT and CDR2 YYREEE (reference sequence). The CDR3 spells CASSVGTGVGGYTF. Incomplete CDR3 DNA: TGTGCCAGCAGTGTGGGCACAGGGGTGGGCGGC.

A note on this clone: Read sequence stops 3 residues before the CDR3 end, and the germline J gene provides the missing end. V usage is TRBV2 and J usage is TRBJ1-5; 7 bases align to TRBD1. After removal of 3 bases from V and 6 bases from J, the junction contained 5 bases not matched to a gene. The germline gives CDR1 SNHLY, CDR2 FYNNEI. The CDR3 runs to 14 residues. The sequenced CDR3 bases are TGTGCCAGCAGTGACCCAACAGGGGCTCAGCCC. This encodes CASSDPTGAQP. The whole CDR3 is CASSDPTGAQPQHF.

This CDR3 reads CASSAAGQGSPYEQYF. The CDR3 DNA, read in part, is TGTGCCAGCAGCGCTGCGGGACAGGGGTCTCCCTACGAG. V usage is TRBV5-4 and J usage is TRBJ2-7; the match to TRBD1 covers 10 bases. The read halts 3 residues ahead of the CDR3 end, with the missing end drawn from the germline J gene. The CDR3 is 16 residues long. Losses at the gene ends were 4 bases for V and 2 bases for J; bases not matched to a gene: 9. Germline CDR1 reads SGHNT; CDR2 reads YYREEE (reference sequence).

Comments on this clone: The CDR3 extends 3 residues past the end of the read, so its final part is completed from the germline J gene. The chain combines TRBV9 with TRBJ2-7, with TRBD1 matching over 7 bases. Germline-derived CDR1 and CDR2 are SGDLS and YYNGEE. The CDR3 length is 13 residues. The V gene end was trimmed by 3 bases and the J gene end by 3 bases; junction bases not matched to a gene: 3. Here the CDR3 reads CASSGTGDYEQYF. CDR3 DNA, as far as it was read: TGTGCCAGCAGCGGCACAGGGGACTACGAG.

With respect to this clone: The read comes to an end 3 residues before the CDR3 does, leaving the germline J gene to fill in the end. This chain links TRBV10-3 with TRBJ2-1, with 9 bases matching TRBD2. V trimming: 6 bases; J trimming: 7 bases; junction bases outside the gene matches: 13. This CDR3 contains 16 residues. Looked up from germline, CDR1 is ENHRY and CDR2 is SYGVKD. Incomplete CDR3 DNA: TGTGCCATCAGCCGACCATCTGGCGGGGGGGCGAATGAG. The encoded protein is CAISRPSGGGANE. The full-length CDR3 reads as CAISRPSGGGANEQFF.

CDR3 DNA (partial): TGTGCCAGCAGTTTAGGGTCTAGCGGGGATACG. Protein: CASSLGSSGDT. The full CDR3 sequence reads CASSLGSSGDTQYF. V and J are TRBV12-3 or TRBV12-4 and TRBJ2-3; 8 bases line up with TRBD2. With the read ending 3 residues before the CDR3 end, the germline J gene is used to fill in that end. The CDR3 runs 14 residues. V shed 1 base, J shed 6 bases, and the junction held 3 bases outside the gene matches.

Concerning this clone itself: With the read ending 3 residues before the CDR3 end, the germline J gene is used to fill in that end. This chain links TRBV7-6 with TRBJ1-6; 9 bases agree with TRBD1. Germline V gene data show CDR1 as SGHVS and CDR2 as FNYEAQ. V shed 5 bases, J shed 10 bases, and the junction held 9 bases outside the gene matches. CDR3 size: 15 residues. The CDR3 region is CASSLRRDRDSPLHF. The CDR3 DNA, read in part, is TGTGCCAGCAGCCTCCGCCGGGACAGGGACTCACCC. Combining the CDR3 with reference TRBV7-6 and TRBJ1-6 gives the whole variable domain GAGVSQSPRYKVTKRGQDVALRCDPISGHVSLYWYRQALGQGPEFLTYFNYEAQQDKSGLPNDRFSAERPEGSISTLTIQRTEQRDSAMYRCASSLRRDRDSPLHFGNGTRLTVT.

CDR3 DNA, as far as it was read: TGCGCCAGCAGTGAGTGGGTCGGGCAGGGCAAGGGCGAG. It yields the protein CASSEWVGQGKGE. The entire CDR3 protein reads CASSEWVGQGKGEQYF. This rearrangement joins TRBV10-1 to TRBJ2-7; weak D call: TRBD1 (5 bases). The read ends 3 residues shy of where the CDR3 ends; the end is completed using the germline J gene. The ends were cut back, 1 base at V and 6 bases at J, with 19 bases in the middle. The CDR3 length is 16 residues. Germline values: CDR1 WNHNN, CDR2 SYGVQD (reference sequence).

Comments on this clone: The read is 3 residues too short to cover the CDR3 end, so that end is filled in from the germline J gene. The chain employs TRBV10-3 and TRBJ2-3; D gene uncertain. Germline lookup yields CDR1 ENHRY and CDR2 SYGVKD. The CDR3 consists of 14 residues. The V end lost 6 bases, the J end lost 4 bases, and 14 bases lay between the germline ends. Incomplete CDR3 DNA: TGTGCCATCAGAGACCCGGGTCGGGCAGATACG. Protein sequence: CAIRDPGRADT. The CDR3 as a whole reads CAIRDPGRADTQYF.

Details on this clone: The read gets to within 3 residues of the CDR3 end, and the germline J gene fills in the rest. The chain recombines TRBV5-1 with TRBJ1-1; D not certain. Trimming left V 4 bases short and J 6 bases short, with 13 bases between. The CDR3 spans 13 residues. Germline CDR1 and CDR2: SGHRS and YFSETQ. Partial CDR3 DNA: TGCGCCAGCAGCCCCGGGGAGAGGGCTGAA. This codes for CASSPGERAE. From start to end, the CDR3 is CASSPGERAEAFF.

Note on this clone: The CDR3 end lies 3 residues beyond the end of the read and is filled in from the germline J gene. The rearrangement links TRBV5-1 to TRBJ2-7, with D perhaps TRBD2 (7 bases). Trimming removed 1 base from V and 0 bases from J, with 20 bases in between. Germline-derived CDR1 and CDR2 are SGHRS and YFSETQ. The CDR3 sequence is 18 residues long. CDR3 sequence: CASSLRGGTTLRSYEQYF. CDR3 bases read: TGCGCCAGCAGCTTGAGGGGGGGAACCACCCTTCGCTCCTACGAG.

Worth noting for this clone: The missing CDR3 end, 3 residues past where the read stops, is filled in from the germline J gene. The chain links TRBV6-1 to TRBJ1-5, with D tentatively TRBD1 (5 bases). The CDR3 loop spans 14 amino acids. Trimming removed 4 bases at V and 2 bases at J, with 9 bases between. Germline CDR1 MNHNS, CDR2 SASEGT. The CDR3 sequence: CASSGGQGNQPQHF. The sequenced part of the CDR3 DNA is TGTGCCAGCAGTGGCGGACAAGGCAATCAGCCC.

A note on this clone: Read coverage stops 3 residues before the CDR3 terminus; the germline J gene supplies the remainder. This chain joins TRBV28 and TRBJ2-1; the match to TRBD1 covers 8 bases. The CDR3 spans 15 residues. V was pared by 5 bases and J by 4 bases, with 7 bases of the junction left unmatched. Germline V CDR1 and CDR2: MDHEN, SYDVKM. The CDR3 DNA, read in part, is TGTGCCAGCAGTAATACCGGGACAGGTTACAATGAG. It codes for CASSNTGTGYNE. The whole CDR3 protein is CASSNTGTGYNEQFF.

In regard to this clone: The CDR3 goes on 3 residues after the read ends, and that part is filled in from the germline J gene. The chain couples TRBV11-2 to TRBJ1-5, with D unclear. The V and J ends lost 2 bases and 3 bases respectively, with 8 bases between them. Per the germline V gene, CDR1 is SGHAT and CDR2 is FQNNGV. The CDR3 runs to 14 residues. The covered CDR3 bases are TGTGCCAGCAGCTTAAAAGGCCTCAATCAGCCC. This translates into CASSLKGLNQP. The complete CDR3 reads CASSLKGLNQPQHF.

Of note for this clone: From the germline J gene comes the end of the CDR3, since the read stops 3 residues before it. J is TRBJ1-1 and V is TRBV5-1; D remains unclear. CDR3 length: 15 residues. Germline lookup yields CDR1 SGHRS and CDR2 YFSETQ. The V end lost 0 bases, the J end lost 1 base, and 10 bases lay between the germline ends. The CDR3 loop reads CASSLEDFSNTEAFF. The sequenced CDR3 bases are TGCGCCAGCAGCTTGGAGGACTTTTCGAACACTGAA.